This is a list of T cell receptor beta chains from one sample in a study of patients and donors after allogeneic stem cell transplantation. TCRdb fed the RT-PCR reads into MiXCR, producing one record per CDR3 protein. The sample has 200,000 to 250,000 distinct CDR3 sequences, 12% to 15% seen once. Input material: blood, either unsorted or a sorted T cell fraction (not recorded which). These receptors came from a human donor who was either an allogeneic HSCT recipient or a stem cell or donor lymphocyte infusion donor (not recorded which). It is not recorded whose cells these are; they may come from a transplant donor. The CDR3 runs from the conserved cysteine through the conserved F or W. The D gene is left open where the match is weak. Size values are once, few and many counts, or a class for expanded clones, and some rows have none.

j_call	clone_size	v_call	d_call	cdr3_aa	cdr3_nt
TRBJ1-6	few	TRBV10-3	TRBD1	CAISGDRGTPLHF	TGTGCCATCAGTGGGGACAGGGGTACACCCCTCCACTTT
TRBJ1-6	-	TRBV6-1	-	CASTRTASSYNSPLHF	TGTGCCAGCACTCGGACGGCGAGCTCCTATAATTCACCCCTCCACTTT
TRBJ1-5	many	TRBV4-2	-	CASSRAKGGVQPQHF	TGTGCCAGCAGCCGGGCAAAGGGGGGTGTTCAGCCCCAGCATTTT
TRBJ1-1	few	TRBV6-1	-	CASSRAENTEAFF	TGTGCCAGCAGCCGGGCAGAAAACACTGAAGCTTTCTTT
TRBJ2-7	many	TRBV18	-	CASSPPGTYEQYF	TGTGCCAGCTCACCCCCGGGGACCTACGAGCAGTACTTC
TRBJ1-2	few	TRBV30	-	CAWSVLGQGNGGYTF	TGTGCCTGGAGTGTACTCGGCCAGGGGAATGGTGGCTACACCTTC
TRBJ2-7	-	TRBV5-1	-	CASSLGGNNKNEQYF	TGCGCCAGCAGCTTGGGAGGTAATAATAAGAACGAGCAGTACTTC
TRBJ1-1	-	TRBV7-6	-	CASSPVKMNTEAFF	TGTGCCAGCAGCCCCGTGAAAATGAACACTGAAGCTTTCTTT
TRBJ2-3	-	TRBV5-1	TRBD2	CASSNSGSRTDTQYF	TGCGCCAGCAGCAATAGCGGGAGTCGCACAGATACGCAGTATTTT
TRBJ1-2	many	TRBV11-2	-	CASSLGRTQGGYTF	TGTGCCAGCAGCTTAGGTAGGACACAAGGAGGCTACACCTTC
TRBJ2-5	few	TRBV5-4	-	CASSSSYKTQYF	TGTGCCAGCAGCTCCTCTTATAAGACCCAGTACTTC
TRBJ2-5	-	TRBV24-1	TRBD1	CATSVGTGVLETQYF	TGTGCCACCAGTGTAGGGACAGGGGTTTTGGAGACCCAGTACTTC
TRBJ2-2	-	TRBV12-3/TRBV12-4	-	CASSFQMGDTGELFF	TGTGCCAGCAGTTTTCAGATGGGGGACACCGGGGAGCTGTTTTTT
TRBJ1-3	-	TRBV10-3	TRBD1	CAISPLGQGVGNTIYF	TGTGCCATCAGCCCCCTCGGACAGGGGGTTGGAAACACCATATATTTT
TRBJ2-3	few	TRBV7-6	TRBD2	CASSSQAGGNTDTQYF	TGTGCCAGCAGCTCCCAAGCGGGAGGAAACACAGATACGCAGTATTTT
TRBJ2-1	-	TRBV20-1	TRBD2	CSAETGTSGRARNNEQFF	TGCAGTGCAGAGACCGGGACTAGCGGGAGGGCAAGGAACAATGAGCAGTTCTTC
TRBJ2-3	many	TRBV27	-	CASSLEASTDTQYF	TGTGCCAGCAGTTTAGAGGCTAGCACAGATACGCAGTATTTT
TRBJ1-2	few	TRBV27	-	CASSLDQNYGYTF	TGTGCCAGCAGTTTGGATCAGAACTATGGCTACACCTTC
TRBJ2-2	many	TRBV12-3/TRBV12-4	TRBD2	CASSLIAGGTRGTELFF	TGTGCCAGCAGTTTAATAGCGGGGGGTACAAGGGGGACGGAGCTGTTTTTT
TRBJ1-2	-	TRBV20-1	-	CSARREGSYGYTF	TGCAGTGCTAGACGGGAGGGAAGTTATGGCTACACCTTC
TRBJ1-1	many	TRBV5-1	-	CASSLAGPNTEAFF	TGCGCCAGCAGCTTGGCCGGACCCAACACTGAAGCTTTCTTT
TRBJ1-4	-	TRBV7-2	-	CASSSPLTGVGEKLFF	TGTGCCAGCAGCTCTCCCTTAACCGGGGTAGGCGAAAAACTGTTTTTT
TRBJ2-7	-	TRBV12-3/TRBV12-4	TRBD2	CATRGVSAYEQYF	TGTGCCACCCGGGGGGTTAGTGCTTACGAGCAGTACTTC
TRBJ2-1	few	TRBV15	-	CATSRGQYPSKAFF	TGTGCCACCAGCAGAGGGCAGTATCCTTCCAAAGCGTTCTTC
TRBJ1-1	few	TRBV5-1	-	CASSSDVGRQNTEAFF	TGCGCCAGCAGCTCGGACGTCGGCAGGCAGAACACTGAAGCTTTCTTT
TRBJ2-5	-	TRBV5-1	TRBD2	CASSSLAGRETQYF	TGCGCCAGCAGCTCCCTAGCGGGGAGGGAGACCCAGTACTTC
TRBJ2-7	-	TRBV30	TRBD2	CAWSVPRTSGTLLFYEQYF	TGTGCCTGGAGTGTACCCAGAACTAGCGGGACCCTCCTATTCTACGAGCAGTACTTC
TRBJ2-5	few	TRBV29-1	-	CSVLGSGQKETQYF	TGCAGCGTTTTAGGGAGCGGCCAGAAAGAGACCCAGTACTTC
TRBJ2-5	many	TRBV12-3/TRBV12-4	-	CASRPRGRETQYF	TGTGCCAGCAGGCCAAGGGGTAGGGAGACCCAGTACTTC
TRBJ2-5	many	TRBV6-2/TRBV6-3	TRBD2	CASSRVTGLADFQETQYF	TGTGCCAGCAGTAGAGTAACGGGACTAGCGGACTTCCAAGAGACCCAGTACTTC
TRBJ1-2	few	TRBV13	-	CASSFEGAGGYTF	TGTGCCAGCAGCTTCGAAGGGGCGGGTGGCTACACCTTC
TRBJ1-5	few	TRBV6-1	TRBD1	CASKKGADLFYSNQPQHF	TGTGCCAGCAAAAAGGGGGCAGATCTTTTCTATAGCAATCAGCCCCAGCATTTT
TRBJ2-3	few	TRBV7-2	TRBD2	CASSSQVAGGGSNTQYF	TGTGCCAGCAGCTCCCAGGTTGCAGGCGGGGGGTCGAATACGCAGTATTTT
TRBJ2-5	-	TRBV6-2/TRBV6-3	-	CASSYSETQYF	TGTGCCAGCAGTTATTCAGAGACCCAGTACTTC
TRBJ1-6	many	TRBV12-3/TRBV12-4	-	CASSLQQGYSPLHF	TGTGCCAGCAGTTTACAACAGGGATATTCACCCCTCCACTTT
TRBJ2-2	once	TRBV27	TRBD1	CASSYGQGNTGELFF	TGTGCCAGCAGTTATGGACAGGGGAACACCGGGGAGCTGTTTTTT
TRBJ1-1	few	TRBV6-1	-	CASREGQYTEAFF	TGTGCCAGCAGGGAAGGACAGTACACTGAAGCTTTCTTT
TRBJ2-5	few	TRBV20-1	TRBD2	CSAREPTSGSAETQYF	TGCAGTGCTAGAGAACCGACTAGCGGGAGTGCAGAGACCCAGTACTTC
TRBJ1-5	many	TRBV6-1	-	CASGNAKKGNQPQHF	TGTGCCAGCGGAAACGCCAAGAAGGGGAATCAGCCCCAGCATTTT
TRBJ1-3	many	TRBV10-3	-	CATLPREQAGNTIYF	TGTGCCACCTTACCCCGGGAACAGGCTGGAAACACCATATATTTT
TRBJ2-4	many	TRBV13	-	CASSIRERNIQYF	TGTGCCAGCAGCATCAGGGAGCGAAACATTCAGTACTTC
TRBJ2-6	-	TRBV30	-	CAWSPSGIGANVLTF	TGTGCCTGGAGTCCTTCCGGGATCGGGGCCAACGTCCTGACTTTC
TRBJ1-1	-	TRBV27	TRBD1	CASTRVGQYTEAFF	TGTGCCAGCACCCGCGTGGGACAGTACACTGAAGCTTTCTTT
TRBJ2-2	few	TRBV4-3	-	CASSQVQGHGELFF	TGCGCCAGCAGCCAAGTACAGGGTCACGGGGAGCTGTTTTTT
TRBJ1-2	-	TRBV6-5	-	CASSSSFNQGGGYTF	TGTGCCAGCAGTTCTAGTTTCAACCAGGGTGGGGGCTACACCTTC
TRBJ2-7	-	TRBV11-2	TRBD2	CASSSPGGVRTGGLEQYF	TGTGCCAGCAGCTCGCCGGGAGGGGTCAGGACTGGGGGCTTGGAGCAGTACTTC
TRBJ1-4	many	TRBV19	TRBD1	CASRPQGGGEKLFF	TGTGCCAGTAGGCCCCAGGGGGGCGGAGAAAAACTGTTTTTT
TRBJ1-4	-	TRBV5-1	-	CASSLAGRTGEKLFF	TGCGCCAGCAGCTTGGCCGGCAGGACGGGGGAAAAACTGTTTTTT
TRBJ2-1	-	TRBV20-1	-	CSARKVGSYNEQFF	TGCAGTGCTAGGAAGGTGGGCTCCTACAATGAGCAGTTCTTC
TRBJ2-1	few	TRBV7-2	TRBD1	CASGRQGWDEQFF	TGTGCCAGCGGCCGACAGGGTTGGGATGAGCAGTTCTTC
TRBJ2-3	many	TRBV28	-	CASSPLRDTQYF	TGTGCCAGCAGCCCCCTCCGAGATACGCAGTATTTT
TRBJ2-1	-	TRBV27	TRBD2	CASSLLTSGRANEQFF	TGTGCCAGCAGTTTGCTGACTAGCGGGAGGGCCAATGAGCAGTTCTTC
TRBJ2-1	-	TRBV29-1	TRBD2	CSVDGLAGGRGGYNEQFF	TGCAGCGTTGATGGGCTAGCGGGAGGCCGGGGTGGGTACAATGAGCAGTTCTTC
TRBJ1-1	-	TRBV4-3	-	CASSQEGGVFTEAFF	TGCGCCAGCAGCCAAGAGGGAGGGGTCTTCACTGAAGCTTTCTTT
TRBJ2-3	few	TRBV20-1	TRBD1	CSARVSGTGWLDTQYF	TGCAGTGCTAGAGTCTCCGGGACAGGGTGGTTAGATACGCAGTATTTT
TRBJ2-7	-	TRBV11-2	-	CASSLDNEQYF	TGTGCCAGCAGCTTAGATAACGAGCAGTACTTC
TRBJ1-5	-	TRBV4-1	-	CASSQERQGKQPQHF	TGCGCCAGCAGCCAAGAACGCCAGGGGAAGCAGCCCCAGCATTTT